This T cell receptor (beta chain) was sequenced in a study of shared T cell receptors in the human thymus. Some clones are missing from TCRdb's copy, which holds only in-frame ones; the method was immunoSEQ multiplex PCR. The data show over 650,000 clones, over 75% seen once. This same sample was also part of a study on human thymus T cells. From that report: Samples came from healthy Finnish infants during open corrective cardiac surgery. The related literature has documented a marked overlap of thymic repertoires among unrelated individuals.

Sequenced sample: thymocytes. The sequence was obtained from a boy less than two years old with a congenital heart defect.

In DNA form, the CDR3 reads TGTGCCAGCAGCCAAGAGGATGGGACAACTGGCTACACCTTC. Translated: CASSQEDGTTGYTF. V gene TRBV14 combines with J gene TRBJ1-2, with D perhaps matching TRBD1 (6 bases). Between the trimmed V and J ends, which lost 0 bases and 7 bases, there was a span of 12 bases. The CDR3 extends over 14 amino acids. Germline V gives CDR1 SGHDN, CDR2 FVKESK.